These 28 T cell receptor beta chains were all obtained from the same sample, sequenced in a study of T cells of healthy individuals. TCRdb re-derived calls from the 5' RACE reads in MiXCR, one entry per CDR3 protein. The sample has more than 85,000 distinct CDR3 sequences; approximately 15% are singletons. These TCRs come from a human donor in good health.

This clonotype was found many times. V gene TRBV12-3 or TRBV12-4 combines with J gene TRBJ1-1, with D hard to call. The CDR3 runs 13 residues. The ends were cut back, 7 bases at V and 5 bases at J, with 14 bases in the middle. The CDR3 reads CASTPWRETEAFF. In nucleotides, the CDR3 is TGTGCCAGCACCCCCTGGAGGGAAACTGAAGCTTTCTTT.

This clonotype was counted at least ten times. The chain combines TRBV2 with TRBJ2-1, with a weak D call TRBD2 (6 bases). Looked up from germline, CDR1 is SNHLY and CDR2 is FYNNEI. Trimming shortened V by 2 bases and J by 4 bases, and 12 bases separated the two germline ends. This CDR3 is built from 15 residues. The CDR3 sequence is CASSEWGDLYNEQFF. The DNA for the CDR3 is TGTGCCAGCAGTGAATGGGGGGACCTTTACAATGAGCAGTTCTTC.

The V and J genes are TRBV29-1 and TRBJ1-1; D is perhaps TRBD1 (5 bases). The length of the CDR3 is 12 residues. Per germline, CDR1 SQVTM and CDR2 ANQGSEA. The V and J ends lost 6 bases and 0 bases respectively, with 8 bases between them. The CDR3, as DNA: TGCAGCGTATCAGGGCTGAACACTGAAGCTTTCTTT. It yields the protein CSVSGLNTEAFF.

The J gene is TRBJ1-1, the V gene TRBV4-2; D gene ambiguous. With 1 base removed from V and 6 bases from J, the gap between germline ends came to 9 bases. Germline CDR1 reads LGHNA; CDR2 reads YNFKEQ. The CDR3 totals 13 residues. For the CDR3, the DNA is TGTGCCAGCAGCCAAGGCCAGCATGCTGAAGCTTTCTTT. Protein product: CASSQGQHAEAFF.

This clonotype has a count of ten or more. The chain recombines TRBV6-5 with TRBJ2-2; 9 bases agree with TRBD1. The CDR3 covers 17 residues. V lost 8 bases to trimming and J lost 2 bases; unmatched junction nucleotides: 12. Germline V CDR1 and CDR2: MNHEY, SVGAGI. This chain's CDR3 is CASPLSTGQGNTGELFF. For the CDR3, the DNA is TGTGCCAGCCCGTTATCGACGGGACAGGGTAACACCGGGGAGCTGTTTTTT.

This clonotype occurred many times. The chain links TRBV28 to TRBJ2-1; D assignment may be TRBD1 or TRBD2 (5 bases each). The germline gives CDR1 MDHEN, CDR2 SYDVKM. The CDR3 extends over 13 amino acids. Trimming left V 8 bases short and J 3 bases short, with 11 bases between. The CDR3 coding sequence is TGTGCCAGCGGGACCCAACTCTACAATGAGCAGTTCTTC. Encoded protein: CASGTQLYNEQFF.

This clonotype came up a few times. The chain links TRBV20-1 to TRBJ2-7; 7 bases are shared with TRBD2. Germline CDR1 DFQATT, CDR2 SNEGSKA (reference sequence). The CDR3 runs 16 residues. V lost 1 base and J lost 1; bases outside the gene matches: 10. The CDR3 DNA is TGCAGTGCTAGAGCTGTTCGCGGGAGTACGTCCTACGAGCAGTACTTC. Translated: CSARAVRGSTSYEQYF.

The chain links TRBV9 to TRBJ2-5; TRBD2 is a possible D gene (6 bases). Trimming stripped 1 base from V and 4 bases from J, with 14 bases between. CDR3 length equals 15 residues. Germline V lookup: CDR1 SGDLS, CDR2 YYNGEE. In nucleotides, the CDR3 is TGTGCCAGCAGCGTATCGGGCCGGGGAGGAGAGACCCAGTACTTC. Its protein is CASSVSGRGGETQYF. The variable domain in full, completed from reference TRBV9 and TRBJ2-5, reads DSGVTQTPKHLITATGQRVTLRCSPRSGDLSVYWYQQSLDQGLQFLIQYYNGEERAKGNILERFSAQQFPDLHSELNLSSLELGDSALYFCASSVSGRGGETQYFGPGTRLLVL.

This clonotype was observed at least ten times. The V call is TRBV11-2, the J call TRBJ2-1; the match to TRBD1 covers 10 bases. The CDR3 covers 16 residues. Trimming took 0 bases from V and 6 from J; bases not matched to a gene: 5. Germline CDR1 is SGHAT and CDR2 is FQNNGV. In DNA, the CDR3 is TGTGCCAGCAGCTTAGAACGGGACAGGGGCCGCAATGAGCAGTTCTTC. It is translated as CASSLERDRGRNEQFF.

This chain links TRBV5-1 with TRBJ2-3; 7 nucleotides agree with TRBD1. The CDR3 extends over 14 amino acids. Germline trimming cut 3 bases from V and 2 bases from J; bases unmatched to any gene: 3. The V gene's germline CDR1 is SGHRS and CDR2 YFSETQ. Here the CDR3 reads CASSSQGNTDTQYF. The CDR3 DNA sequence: TGCGCCAGCAGCTCACAGGGGAACACAGATACGCAGTATTTT.

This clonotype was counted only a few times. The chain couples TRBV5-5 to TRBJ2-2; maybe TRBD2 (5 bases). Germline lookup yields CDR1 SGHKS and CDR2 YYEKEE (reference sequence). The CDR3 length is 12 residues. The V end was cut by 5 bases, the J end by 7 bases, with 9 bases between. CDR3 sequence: CASSSSYGELFF. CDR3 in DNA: TGTGCCAGCAGTTCTAGCTACGGGGAGCTGTTTTTT. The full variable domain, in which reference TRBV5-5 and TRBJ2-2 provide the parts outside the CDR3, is DAGVTQSPTHLIKTRGQQVTLRCSPISGHKSVSWYQQVLGQGPQFIFQYYEKEERGRGNFPDRFSARQFPNYSSELNVNALLLGDSALYLCASSSSYGELFFGEGSRLTVL.

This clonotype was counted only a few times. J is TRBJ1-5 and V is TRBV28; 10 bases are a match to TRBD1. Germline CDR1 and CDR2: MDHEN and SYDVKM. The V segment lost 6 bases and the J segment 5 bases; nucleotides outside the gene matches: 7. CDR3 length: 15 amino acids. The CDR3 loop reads CASRNLGQGYQPQHF. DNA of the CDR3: TGTGCCAGCAGAAACTTGGGACAGGGGTATCAGCCCCAGCATTTT.

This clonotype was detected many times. The CDR3 loop is CASRRIGGLSSYNEQFF. For the CDR3, the DNA is TGTGCCAGCCGTCGTATCGGGGGGCTAAGCTCCTACAATGAGCAGTTCTTC. The rearrangement joins TRBV19 to TRBJ2-1, with TRBD2 as a possible D gene (7 bases). The CDR3 has 17 amino acids. Germline CDR1 reads LNHDA; CDR2 reads SQIVND (reference sequence). Trimming removed 9 bases at V and 0 bases at J, with 21 bases between.

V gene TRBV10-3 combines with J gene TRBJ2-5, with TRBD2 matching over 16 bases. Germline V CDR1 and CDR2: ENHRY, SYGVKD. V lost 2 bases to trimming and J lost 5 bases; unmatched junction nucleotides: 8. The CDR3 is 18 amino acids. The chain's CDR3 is CAISEPGLAGGPGETQYF. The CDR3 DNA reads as TGTGCCATCAGTGAGCCGGGACTAGCGGGAGGGCCAGGGGAGACCCAGTACTTC.

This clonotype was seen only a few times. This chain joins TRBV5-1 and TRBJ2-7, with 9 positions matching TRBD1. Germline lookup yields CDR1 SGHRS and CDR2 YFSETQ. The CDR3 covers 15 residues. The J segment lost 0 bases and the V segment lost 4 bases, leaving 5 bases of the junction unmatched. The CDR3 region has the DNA TGCGCCAGCAGCGACCGGGACAGGGCCTCCTACGAGCAGTACTTC. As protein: CASSDRDRASYEQYF.

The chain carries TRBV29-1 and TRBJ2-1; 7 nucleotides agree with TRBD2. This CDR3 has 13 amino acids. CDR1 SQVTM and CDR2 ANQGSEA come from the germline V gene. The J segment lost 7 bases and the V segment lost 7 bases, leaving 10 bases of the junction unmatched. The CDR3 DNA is TGCAGCGGGCGGGGCGGGAGAACAAATGAGCAGTTCTTC. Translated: CSGRGGRTNEQFF.

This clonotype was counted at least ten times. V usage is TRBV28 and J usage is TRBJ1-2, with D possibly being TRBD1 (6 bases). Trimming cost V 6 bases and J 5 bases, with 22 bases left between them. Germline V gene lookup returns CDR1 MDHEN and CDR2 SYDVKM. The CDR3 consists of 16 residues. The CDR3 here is CASRRTVRGGGYGYTF. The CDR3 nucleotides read TGTGCCAGCAGACGGACAGTTCGAGGCGGGGGATATGGCTACACCTTC.

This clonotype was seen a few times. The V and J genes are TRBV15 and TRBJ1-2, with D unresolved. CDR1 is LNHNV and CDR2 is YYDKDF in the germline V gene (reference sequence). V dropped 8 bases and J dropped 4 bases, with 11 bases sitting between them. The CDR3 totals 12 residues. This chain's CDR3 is CATDFSPYGYTF. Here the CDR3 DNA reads TGTGCCACCGACTTTTCACCCTATGGCTACACCTTC.

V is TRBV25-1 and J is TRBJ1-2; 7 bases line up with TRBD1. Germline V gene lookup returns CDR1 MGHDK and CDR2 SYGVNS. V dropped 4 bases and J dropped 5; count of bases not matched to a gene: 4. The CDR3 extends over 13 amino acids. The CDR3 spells CASSVGQSYGYTF. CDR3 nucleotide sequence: TGTGCCAGCAGTGTGGGACAGTCATATGGCTACACCTTC.

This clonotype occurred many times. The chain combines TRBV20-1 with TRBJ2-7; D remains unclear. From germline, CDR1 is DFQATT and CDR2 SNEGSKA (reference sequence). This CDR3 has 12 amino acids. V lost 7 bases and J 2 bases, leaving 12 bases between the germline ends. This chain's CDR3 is CSDPAITYEQYF. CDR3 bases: TGCAGTGACCCGGCAATAACCTACGAGCAGTACTTC.

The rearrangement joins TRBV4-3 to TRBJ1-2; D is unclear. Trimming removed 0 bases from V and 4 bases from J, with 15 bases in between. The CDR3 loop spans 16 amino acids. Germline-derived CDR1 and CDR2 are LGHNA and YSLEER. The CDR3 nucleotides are TGCGCCAGCAGCCAAGATTGGGCAACCCCTTTCTATGGCTACACCTTC. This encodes CASSQDWATPFYGYTF.

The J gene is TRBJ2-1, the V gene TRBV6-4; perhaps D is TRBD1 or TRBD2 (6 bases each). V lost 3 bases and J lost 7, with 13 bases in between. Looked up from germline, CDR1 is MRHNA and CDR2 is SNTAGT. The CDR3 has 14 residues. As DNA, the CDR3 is TGTGCCAGCAGTGAGAGTGGGGGGCTAAATGAGCAGTTCTTC. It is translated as CASSESGGLNEQFF.

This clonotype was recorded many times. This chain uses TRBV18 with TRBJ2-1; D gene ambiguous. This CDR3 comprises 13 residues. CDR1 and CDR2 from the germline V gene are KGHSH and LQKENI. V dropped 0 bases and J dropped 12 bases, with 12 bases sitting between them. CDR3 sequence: CASSPPSWFGQFF. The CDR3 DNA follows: TGTGCCAGCTCACCACCGAGTTGGTTCGGGCAGTTCTTC.

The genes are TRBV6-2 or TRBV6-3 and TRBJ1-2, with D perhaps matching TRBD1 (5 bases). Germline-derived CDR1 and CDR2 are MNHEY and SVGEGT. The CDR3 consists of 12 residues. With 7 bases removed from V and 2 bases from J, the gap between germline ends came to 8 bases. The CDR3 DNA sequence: TGTGCCAGCACCCGGGGGAACTATGGCTACACCTTC. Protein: CASTRGNYGYTF.

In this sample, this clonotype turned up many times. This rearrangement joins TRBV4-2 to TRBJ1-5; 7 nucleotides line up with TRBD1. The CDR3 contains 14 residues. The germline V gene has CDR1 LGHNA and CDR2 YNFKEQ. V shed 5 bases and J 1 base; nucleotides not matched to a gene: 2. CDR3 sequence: CASSLQGSNQPQHF. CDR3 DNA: TGTGCCAGCAGCTTACAGGGGAGCAATCAGCCCCAGCATTTT.

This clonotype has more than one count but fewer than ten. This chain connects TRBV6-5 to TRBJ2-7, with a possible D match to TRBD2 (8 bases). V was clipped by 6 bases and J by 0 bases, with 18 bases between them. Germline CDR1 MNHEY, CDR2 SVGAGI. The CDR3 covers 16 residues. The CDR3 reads CASSGGVTGISYEQYF. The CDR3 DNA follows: TGTGCCAGCAGCGGGGGGGTGACAGGGATCTCCTACGAGCAGTACTTC.

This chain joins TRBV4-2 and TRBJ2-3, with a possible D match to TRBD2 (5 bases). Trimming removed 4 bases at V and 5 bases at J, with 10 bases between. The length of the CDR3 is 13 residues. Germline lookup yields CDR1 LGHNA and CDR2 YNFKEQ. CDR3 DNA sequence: TGTGCCAGCAGCCTCAGGAGGATAGATACGCAGTATTTT. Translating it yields CASSLRRIDTQYF.

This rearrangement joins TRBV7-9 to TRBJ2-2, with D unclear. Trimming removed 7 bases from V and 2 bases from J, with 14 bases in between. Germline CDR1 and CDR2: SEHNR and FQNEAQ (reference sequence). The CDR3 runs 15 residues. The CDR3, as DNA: TGTGCCAGCACCGTAGGGTTGGTCAACACCGGGGAGCTGTTTTTT. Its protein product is CASTVGLVNTGELFF.